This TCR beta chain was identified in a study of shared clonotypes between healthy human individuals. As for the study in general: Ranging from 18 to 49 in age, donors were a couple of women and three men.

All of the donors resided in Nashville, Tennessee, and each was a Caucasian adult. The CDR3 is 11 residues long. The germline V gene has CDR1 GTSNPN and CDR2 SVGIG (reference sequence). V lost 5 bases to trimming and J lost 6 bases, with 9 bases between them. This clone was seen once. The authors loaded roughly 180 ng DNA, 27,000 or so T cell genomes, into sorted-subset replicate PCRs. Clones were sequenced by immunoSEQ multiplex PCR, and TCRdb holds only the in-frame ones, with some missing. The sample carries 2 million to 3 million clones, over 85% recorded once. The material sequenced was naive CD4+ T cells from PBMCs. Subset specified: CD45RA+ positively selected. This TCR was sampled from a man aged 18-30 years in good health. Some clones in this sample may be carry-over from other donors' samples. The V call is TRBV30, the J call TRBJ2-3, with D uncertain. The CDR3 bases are TGTGCCTGGGGAGTCGGGGATACGCAGTATTTT. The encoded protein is CAWGVGDTQYF.